One and the same sample provided the 10 T cell receptor beta chains below, sequenced in a study of control samples from healthy donors and cancer patients. This table comes from immunoSEQ multiplex PCR, and its TCRdb copy is limited to in-frame clones, with some not included. The sample contains about 140,000 clones, almost 90% of which appear only once. Sequenced: blood. These receptors were collected from a young man in good health.

The chain is built from TRBV6-1 and TRBJ2-7, with D hard to call. CDR1 and CDR2 (germline): MNHNS, SASEGT. This CDR3 has 13 amino acids. Trimming removed 3 bases from V and 2 bases from J, with 8 bases in between. CDR3 loop: CASSEGKAYEQYF. Here the CDR3 DNA reads TGTGCCAGCAGTGAGGGGAAGGCCTACGAGCAGTACTTC.

The CDR3 DNA sequence: TGTGCCAGCGGACAGGGTATCCTACCTGGGGAGACCCAGTACTTC. Translating gives CASGQGILPGETQYF. The chain couples TRBV10-3 to TRBJ2-5; TRBD1 agrees at 8 bases. CDR3 size: 15 residues. Looked up from germline, CDR1 is ENHRY and CDR2 is SYGVKD. The junction had 15 bases not matched to a gene; V was cut back by 10 bases and J by 5 bases.

This rearrangement joins TRBV6-5 to TRBJ1-1; no clear D gene. In germline, CDR1 is MNHEY, CDR2 SVGAGI. This CDR3 region has 16 residues. V lost 0 bases and J lost 4, with 15 bases in between. The CDR3 spells CASSYSITGGGTEAFF. The CDR3 bases are TGTGCCAGCAGTTACTCGATAACGGGTGGAGGCACTGAAGCTTTCTTT.

The chain has TRBV3-1 (or the pseudogene TRBV3-2) and TRBJ2-7; possibly TRBD2 for D (6 bases). The V end lost 5 bases, the J end lost 2 bases, and 13 bases lay between the germline ends. Per the germline V gene, CDR1 is LGHDT and CDR2 is YNNKEL (reference sequence). The CDR3 runs 14 residues. CDR3 coding DNA: TGTGCCAGCAGCTCCCTAGCGAGACCCTACGAGCAGTACTTC. Its translation is CASSSLARPYEQYF.

This rearrangement joins TRBV19 to TRBJ2-7; TRBD1 agrees at 10 bases. The CDR3 has 15 residues. Trimming cost V 7 bases and J 5 bases; bases outside gene matches: 11. Germline lookup yields CDR1 LNHDA and CDR2 SQIVND (reference sequence). CDR3 sequence: CASKRIGTGDNEQYF. CDR3 in DNA: TGTGCCAGTAAGCGGATCGGGACAGGGGATAACGAGCAGTACTTC.

CDR3 in DNA: TGTGCCAGCAGTTTATTGGCAGGGGAAGTAAAACTGTTTTTT. It is translated as CASSLLAGEVKLFF. V usage is TRBV27 and J usage is TRBJ1-4; D is perhaps TRBD1 (6 bases). V was pared by 1 base and J by 10 bases, with 13 bases between. Per the germline V gene, CDR1 is MNHEY and CDR2 is SMNVEV (reference sequence). The CDR3 runs to 14 residues.

This chain links TRBV6-2 or TRBV6-3 with TRBJ2-7, with a weak D call TRBD1 (6 bases). The CDR3 runs to 12 residues. CDR1 MNHEY and CDR2 SVGEGT come from the germline V gene. Between the trimmed V and J ends, which lost 5 bases and 7 bases, there was a span of 12 bases. The CDR3 DNA follows: TGTGCCAGCAGTAATACAGGGCGGGAGCAGTACTTC. Protein: CASSNTGREQYF.

This clone has just one count. This chain connects TRBV27 to TRBJ2-2, with unresolved D. CDR3 size: 14 residues. Trimming left V 8 bases short and J 0 bases short, with 10 bases between. Germline V gene sequence: CDR1 MNHEY, CDR2 SMNVEV (reference sequence). The CDR3 DNA is TGTGCCAGCCGACGGAATTCGAACACCGGGGAGCTGTTTTTT. This encodes CASRRNSNTGELFF.

V gene TRBV27 combines with J gene TRBJ2-7; D possibly uses TRBD1 or TRBD2 (7 bases each). The CDR3 is 15 residues long. V was trimmed by 0 bases and J by 4 bases, leaving 13 bases between them. Germline CDR1 MNHEY, CDR2 SMNVEV (reference sequence). The CDR3 coding sequence is TGTGCCAGCAGTTTATCGGGCAGGGGGGGGTACGAGCAGTACTTC. Translated: CASSLSGRGGYEQYF.

The genes are TRBV5-1 and TRBJ2-5, with D perhaps TRBD1 (6 bases). This CDR3 is 15 amino acids long. The germline V gene encodes CDR1 SGHRS and CDR2 YFSETQ. V lost 1 base and J 1 base, leaving 11 bases between the germline ends. CDR3 nucleotides: TGCGCCAGCAGCTTGTACATGGACAGCCAAGAGACCCAGTACTTC. Protein product: CASSLYMDSQETQYF.